This entry lists 3 T cell receptor beta chains sequenced from one sample in a study of blood T cell repertoires in COVID-19. TCRdb keeps only in-frame clones here, not all; method: immunoSEQ multiplex PCR. Found here are over 150,000 clones, roughly 85% of them singletons; the top ten hold around 8%. The specimen was peripheral blood. These receptors all stem from a woman aged 60 to 75 with COVID-19, enrolled during active disease.

CDR3 bases: TGTGCCAGCAGCTCGCAGGGGTTGGGGACCGGGGAGCTGTTTTTT. Amino acids: CASSSQGLGTGELFF. The V and J genes are TRBV7-3 and TRBJ2-2, with D possibly TRBD1 on 6 matching bases. Germline CDR1 SGHTA, CDR2 FQGTGA. V was pared by 4 bases and J by 5 bases, with 14 bases between. The CDR3 length is 15 residues.

This clone was counted between two and nine times. This chain uses TRBV5-4 with TRBJ1-1; no reliable D call. CDR3 length: 12 amino acids. Germline CDR1 is SGHNT and CDR2 is YYREEE (reference sequence). V was clipped by 2 bases and J by 1 base, with 3 bases between them. Written as DNA, the CDR3 is TGTGCCAGCAGCTTACAGAACACTGAAGCTTTCTTT. It yields the protein CASSLQNTEAFF.

The chain uses TRBV10-1 and TRBJ2-2; a possible D gene is TRBD2 (5 bases). Germline CDR1 reads WNHNN; CDR2 reads SYGVQD (reference sequence). V was clipped by 3 bases and J by 4 bases, with 9 bases between them. The CDR3 loop spans 14 amino acids. In DNA, the CDR3 is TGCGCCAGCAGTGACCCGGGATTCACCGGGGAGCTGTTTTTT. Its translation: CASSDPGFTGELFF.